This T cell receptor beta chain is drawn from a study of T cells in Graves' hyperthyroidism and ophthalmopathy. It was RNA transcripts that yielded the amplified TCR beta CDR3 regions. First-round RT-PCR of the TCR CDR3 relied on the HTBI primer set. Using its own MiXCR run on the multiplex PCR reads, TCRdb lists one record per CDR3 protein. Of around 700,000 distinct CDR3 sequences listed, 18% were seen once; the top ten hold roughly 17%. Many counts were recorded for this clonotype. Germline lookup yields CDR1 SGHRS and CDR2 YFSETQ. V shed 2 bases and J 3 bases; nucleotides not matched to a gene: 3. The CDR3 loop spans 14 amino acids.

Sequencing used blood. J is TRBJ1-2 and V is TRBV5-1; 8 bases match TRBD1. The origin of this receptor is a woman between 50 and 59 years old with Graves' hyperthyroidism that later progressed to Graves' ophthalmopathy. The CDR3 spells CASSLLTGDYGYTF. CDR3 coding DNA: TGCGCCAGCAGCTTATTGACAGGGGACTATGGCTACACCTTC.